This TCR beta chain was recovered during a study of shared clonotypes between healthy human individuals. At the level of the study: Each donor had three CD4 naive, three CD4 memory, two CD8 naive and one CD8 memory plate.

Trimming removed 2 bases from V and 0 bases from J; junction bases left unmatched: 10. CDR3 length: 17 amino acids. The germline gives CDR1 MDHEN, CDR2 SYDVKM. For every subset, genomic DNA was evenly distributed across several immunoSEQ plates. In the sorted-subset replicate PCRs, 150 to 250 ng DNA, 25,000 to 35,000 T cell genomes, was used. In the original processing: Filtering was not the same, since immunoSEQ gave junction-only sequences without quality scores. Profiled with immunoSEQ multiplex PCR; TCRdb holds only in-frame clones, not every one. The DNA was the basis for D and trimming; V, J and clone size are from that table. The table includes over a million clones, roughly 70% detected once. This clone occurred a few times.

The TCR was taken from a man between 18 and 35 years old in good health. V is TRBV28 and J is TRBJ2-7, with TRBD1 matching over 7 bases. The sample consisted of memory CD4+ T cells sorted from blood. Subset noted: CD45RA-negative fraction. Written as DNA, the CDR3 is TGTGCCAGCAGTTTAAGGGTTTGGGGGACAGACTCCTACGAGCAGTACTTC. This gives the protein CASSLRVWGTDSYEQYF.